This paragraph reports one T cell receptor (beta chain). The sample comes from a study of blood T cell repertoires in COVID-19. The overall study: Specimens from acute and convalescent COVID-19 originated in the United States, Italy and Spain. The analysed material was cDNA or gDNA that came from T cells, B-cell-depleted T cells, or PBMCs.

In the source study's methods: Amplification of reference gene primers provided the estimated nucleated cell counts. Only in-frame clones appear in the TCRdb table, and some are missing; sequencing was by immunoSEQ multiplex PCR. The V and J calls and clone size were taken over from that table, and D and trimming were inferred from the DNA. The table lists about 98,000 clones, approximately 84% of them singletons, with approximately 11% in the top ten. Germline assignment: CDR1 LNHDA and CDR2 SQIVND (reference sequence). V lost 5 bases to trimming and J lost 1 base, with 11 bases between them. The CDR3 totals 15 residues.

This clonotype was obtained from a woman of 80 years or more with acute or convalescent COVID-19. Sequenced material: peripheral blood. The rearrangement links TRBV19 to TRBJ2-2, with TRBD1 as a possible D gene (6 bases). Here the CDR3 reads CASSAGTRNTGELFF. Written as DNA, the CDR3 is TGTGCCAGTAGTGCCGGGACAAGGAACACCGGGGAGCTGTTTTTT.